This T cell receptor beta chain derives from a study of identifying expanded T cells in peripheral blood (dated by TCRdb to between 2018 and 2020). About the study as a whole: Four technical replicates, made by sequencing separate aliquots from the same pool of genomic DNA, were compared pairwise. Points the paper makes about the study in general: Across all healthy-donor time intervals, the beta-binomial model significantly cut both the number of clones called differentially abundant and the false-positive rate. For all healthy donors, the variance in clone template counts between roughly 2-week samples rose significantly as total template count increased. The authors expected that biological variance in healthy repertoires might rise further over much longer intervals, such as months to years. Between technical replicates the binomial model flagged approximately 1.2 differentially abundant clones, whereas over around 2 weeks the binomial model flagged about 15 and over approximately four weeks approximately 18.

Remarks on this clone: Its antigen remains unidentified. The input lacks base qualities; no much larger clone sits a single base away.

The immunoSEQ Assay, which uses bias-controlled multiplex PCR amplification of genomic DNA, was used to profile TCRbeta CDR3 regions. From the authors' description of their analysis: To quantify the absolute abundance of each unique TCRbeta CDR3 region, the sequences were collapsed and filtered. Differential abundance was assessed using a binomial (Fisher-equivalent) model and a beta-binomial model in which time-dependent variance fitted from healthy donors was added. Clones with fewer than 5 combined templates were removed, and a clone was called differentially abundant if the clone's Benjamini-Hochberg FDR was below 0.01. The form v = (b*log(k)+a)^2 was used to model beta-binomial variance as a function of total template count across the two samples. TCRdb stores this immuneACCESS table with in-frame sequences only. Part of the clones is absent; in the studies checked, under half of the shortfall reflects unresolved V genes, and no reason is known for the rest. That table is the source of V, J and clone size, and D and trimming were worked out from the DNA. For this sample there are approximately 140,000 clones; 75% to 90% appear just once. The ten largest clones take up 7% to 10% of the sample.

During the collection period, no infections or other immune events were recorded for the healthy donors. Time-dependent variance in a beta-binomial model of T-cell clone differential abundance was calibrated using healthy-donor blood repertoires as a training cohort. The training cohort included 10 healthy donors, of whom 3 were female and 7 were male. Donor ages ranged from about 29 to 65 years, with an average of around 43 years. Whole blood was collected from each healthy donor at three time points spaced roughly two weeks apart and obtained from a commercial supplier. For immunosequencing, genomic DNA was extracted from unsorted whole blood. The clonotype originates from a person aged 18 to 75 in good health. Sequencing used blood.

The CDR3 corresponds to CASSTSGRAAETQYF. The nucleotide sequence is given as TGTGCCAGCAGCACTAGCGGGAGGGCCGCGGAGACCCAGTACTTC. The chain uses TRBV13 and TRBJ2-5, with TRBD2 identical over 13 junction bases. Reading from cysteine to phenylalanine, the CDR3 counts 15 amino acids. Just the 45-base CDR3 DNA is kept, in frame starting at base 1. CDR1 PRHDT and CDR2 FYEKMQ were looked up in the germline V gene (reference sequence). Germline trimming amounts to 5 bases on V and 5 bases on J, with 5 as the count of junction bases outside the gene matches.